Following are 4 T cell receptor beta chains from one sample sequenced in a study of Ad26.COV2.S vaccination and SARS-CoV-2 variants. Treatment meaning: 15 to 20 received Ad26.COV2.S at low or high dose, single or two shots; roughly 5 received placebo; per-sample allocation not given. Day 63 following the first vaccine or placebo injection was when the samples were taken. The repertoire was sequenced with immunoSEQ multiplex PCR; TCRdb's copy has only in-frame clones and lacks some. The data show 350,000 to 500,000 clones, about 91% seen once. The specimen was peripheral blood, collected in a trial of Ad26.COV2.S vaccine versus placebo. All receptors derive from a person between 18 and 65 years old who received the Ad26.COV2.S COVID-19 vaccine or a placebo.

This chain uses TRBV7-9 with TRBJ2-3; D unclear. This CDR3 is built from 14 residues. Trimming stripped 5 bases from V and 6 bases from J, with 15 bases between. CDR1 and CDR2 from the germline V gene are SEHNR and FQNEAQ (reference sequence). The DNA of the CDR3 is TGTGCCAGCAGCCCCCTCGACGGTGAGGATACGCAGTATTTT. Residues: CASSPLDGEDTQYF.

By share, this clone ranks as medium-sized. This chain joins TRBV7-9 and TRBJ2-5; D possibly corresponds to TRBD2 (6 bases). Between the trimmed V and J ends, which lost 1 base and 5 bases, there was a span of 14 bases. Germline lookup yields CDR1 SEHNR and CDR2 FQNEAQ (reference sequence). The CDR3 consists of 15 residues. CDR3 nucleotides: TGTGCCAGCAGCTTAGGAACGGGAGATCAGGAGACCCAGTACTTC. Its translation: CASSLGTGDQETQYF.

This clone was seen only once. Here the CDR3 DNA reads TGTGCCAGCAGTCCCGTAGCGGGAGGAGGAGTTGGAGAGACCCAGTACTTC. This gives the protein CASSPVAGGGVGETQYF. The chain couples TRBV27 to TRBJ2-5; TRBD2 aligns across 10 bases. The CDR3 runs to 17 residues. Germline-derived CDR1 and CDR2 are MNHEY and SMNVEV (reference sequence). With 5 bases clipped from V and 4 bases from J, the junction kept 13 bases outside the gene matches.

CDR3 bases: TGTGCCAGCAGTGCGGCAACCCAGTACTTC. Translated, it gives CASSAATQYF. This sequence joins TRBV2 and TRBJ2-5; no definite D call. V was trimmed by 4 bases and J by 8 bases, leaving 5 bases between them. Germline values: CDR1 SNHLY, CDR2 FYNNEI. This CDR3 has 10 residues.